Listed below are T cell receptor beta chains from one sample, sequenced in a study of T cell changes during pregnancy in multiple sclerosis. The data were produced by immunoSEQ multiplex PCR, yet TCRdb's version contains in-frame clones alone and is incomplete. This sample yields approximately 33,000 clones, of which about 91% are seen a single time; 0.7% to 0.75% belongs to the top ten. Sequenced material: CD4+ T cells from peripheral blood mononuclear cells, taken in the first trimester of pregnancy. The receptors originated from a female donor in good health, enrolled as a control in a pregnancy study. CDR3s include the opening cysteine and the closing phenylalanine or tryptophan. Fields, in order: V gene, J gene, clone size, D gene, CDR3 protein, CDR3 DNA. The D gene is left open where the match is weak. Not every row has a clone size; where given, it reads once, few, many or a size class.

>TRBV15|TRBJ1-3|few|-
CATSRGRGSGNTIYF
TGTGCCACCAGCAGAGGCAGGGGCTCTGGAAACACCATATATTTT
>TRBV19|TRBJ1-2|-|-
CASTRGANYGYTF
TGTGCCAGTACCCGCGGGGCTAACTATGGCTACACCTTC
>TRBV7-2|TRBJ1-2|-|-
CASSLYRAGGYTF
TGTGCCAGCAGCTTATACAGGGCAGGTGGCTACACCTTC
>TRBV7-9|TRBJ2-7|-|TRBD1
CASSLGGTGVYEQYF
TGTGCCAGCAGCTTAGGTGGGACAGGGGTCTACGAGCAGTACTTC
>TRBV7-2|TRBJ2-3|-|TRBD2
CASSLSGLAHGTQYF
TGTGCCAGCAGCCTTTCGGGACTAGCTCACGGTACGCAGTATTTT
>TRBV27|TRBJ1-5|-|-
CASSHPGARDQPQHF
TGTGCCAGCAGTCACCCAGGGGCCCGCGATCAGCCCCAGCATTTT
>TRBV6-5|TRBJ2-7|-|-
CASSFSSESSYEQYF
TGTGCCAGCAGTTTTTCGAGTGAGAGCTCCTACGAGCAGTACTTC
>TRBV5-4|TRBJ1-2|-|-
CASSLVAGYGYTF
TGTGCCAGCAGCTTGGTAGCCGGTTATGGCTACACCTTC
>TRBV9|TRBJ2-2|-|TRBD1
CASSATGGYTGELFF
TGTGCCAGCAGCGCAACAGGGGGCTACACCGGGGAGCTGTTTTTT
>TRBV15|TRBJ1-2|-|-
CATSRDTRIVDYTF
TGTGCCACCAGCAGAGATACGAGGATTGTAGACTACACCTTC
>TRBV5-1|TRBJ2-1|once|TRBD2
CASSPMPGLAGSSYNEQFF
TGCGCCAGCAGCCCGATGCCCGGACTAGCGGGAAGCTCCTACAATGAGCAGTTCTTC
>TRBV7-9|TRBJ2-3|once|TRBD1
CASSGPGTVTDTQYF
TGTGCCAGCAGCGGACCCGGGACAGTCACAGATACGCAGTATTTT
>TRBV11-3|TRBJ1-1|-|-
CASSLGGGEYEAFF
TGTGCCAGCAGCTTAGGAGGGGGTGAATATGAAGCTTTCTTT
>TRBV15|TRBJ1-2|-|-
CATSRRSGVGAYGYTF
TGTGCCACCAGCAGACGATCCGGGGTAGGCGCCTATGGCTACACCTTC
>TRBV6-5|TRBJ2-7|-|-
CASSYSAGSSYEQYF
TGTGCCAGCAGTTACTCGGCCGGGAGCTCCTACGAGCAGTACTTC
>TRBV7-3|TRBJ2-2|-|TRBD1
CASSLSGTGDTGELFF
TGTGCCAGCAGCCTCTCCGGGACAGGGGACACCGGGGAGCTGTTTTTT
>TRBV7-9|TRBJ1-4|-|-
CASSLHGEKLFF
TGTGCCAGCAGCTTGCATGGCGAAAAACTGTTTTTT
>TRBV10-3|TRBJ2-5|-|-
CAIREGGGWETQYF
TGTGCCATCCGTGAAGGAGGGGGCTGGGAGACCCAGTACTTC
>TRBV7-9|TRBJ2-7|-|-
CASSLPGAYEQYF
TGTGCCAGCAGCCTGCCGGGGGCCTACGAGCAGTACTTC
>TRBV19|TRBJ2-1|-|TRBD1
CASGRDRGLGEQFF
TGTGCCAGTGGCCGGGACAGGGGGCTCGGTGAGCAGTTCTTC
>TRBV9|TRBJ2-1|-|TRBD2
CASSLGSSGVGEQFF
TGTGCCAGCAGCCTTGGTTCTAGCGGGGTAGGGGAGCAGTTCTTC
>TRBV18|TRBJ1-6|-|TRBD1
CASSLTGTGGEGSPLHF
TGTGCCAGCTCTCTCACCGGGACAGGGGGCGAGGGTTCACCCCTCCACTTT
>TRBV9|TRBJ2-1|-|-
CASSESTGNSYNEQFF
TGTGCCAGCAGCGAATCGACAGGTAACTCCTACAATGAGCAGTTCTTC
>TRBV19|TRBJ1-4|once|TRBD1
CASTGETGLREKLFF
TGTGCCAGTACCGGGGAGACAGGGTTACGTGAAAAACTGTTTTTT
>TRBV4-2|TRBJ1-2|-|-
CASSQVDIQDGYTF
TGTGCCAGCAGCCAAGTCGACATACAGGATGGCTACACCTTC
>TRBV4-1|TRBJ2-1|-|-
CASSQVDLGFSYNEQFF
TGCGCCAGCAGCCAAGTTGATCTCGGGTTTTCCTACAATGAGCAGTTCTTC
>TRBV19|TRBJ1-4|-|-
CASSRGGTDNEKLFF
TGTGCCAGTAGTAGGGGGGGCACCGATAATGAAAAACTGTTTTTT
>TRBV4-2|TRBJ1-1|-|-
CASSQDQLDTEAFF
TGTGCCAGCAGCCAAGACCAACTCGACACTGAAGCTTTCTTT
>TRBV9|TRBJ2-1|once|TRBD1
CASSVETGVYNEQFF
TGTGCCAGCAGCGTAGAGACAGGGGTCTACAATGAGCAGTTCTTC
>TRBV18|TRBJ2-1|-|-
CASSPPEGQIYNEQFF
TGTGCCAGCTCACCACCGGAAGGACAGATTTACAATGAGCAGTTCTTC
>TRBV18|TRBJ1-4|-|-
CASSKSPEEKLFF
TGTGCCAGCTCAAAGTCCCCGGAGGAAAAACTGTTTTTT
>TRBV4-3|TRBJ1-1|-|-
CASSLQSGGYTEAFF
TGCGCCAGCAGCCTTCAAAGCGGGGGTTACACTGAAGCTTTCTTT
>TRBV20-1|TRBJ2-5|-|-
CSARDQETQYF
TGCAGTGCTAGAGACCAGGAGACCCAGTACTTC
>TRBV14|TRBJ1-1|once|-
CASSQGANTEAFF
TGTGCCAGCAGCCAAGGAGCGAACACTGAAGCTTTCTTT
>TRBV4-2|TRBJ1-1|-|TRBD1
CASSQRDRGKNTEAFF
TGTGCCAGCAGCCAACGGGACAGGGGGAAGAACACTGAAGCTTTCTTT
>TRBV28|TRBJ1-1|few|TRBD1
CASSPLTGRNTEAFF
TGTGCCAGCAGCCCATTGACAGGGAGGAACACTGAAGCTTTCTTT
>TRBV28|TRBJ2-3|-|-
CASSRGGADTQYF
TGTGCCAGCAGTAGGGGGGGGGCAGATACGCAGTATTTT
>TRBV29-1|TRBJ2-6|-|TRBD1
CSVEEGAFAGGAGANVLTF
TGCAGCGTTGAAGAGGGGGCCTTTGCAGGGGGAGCTGGGGCCAACGTCCTGACTTTC
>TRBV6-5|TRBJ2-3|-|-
CASSYPRGGTDTQYF
TGTGCCAGCAGTTACCCCAGGGGGGGCACAGATACGCAGTATTTT
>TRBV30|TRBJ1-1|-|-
CAWSGEGHEAFF
TGTGCCTGGAGTGGCGAGGGTCATGAAGCTTTCTTT
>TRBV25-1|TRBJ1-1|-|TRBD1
CASSARQGLHTEAFF
TGTGCCAGCAGTGCGAGACAGGGCTTGCACACTGAAGCTTTCTTT
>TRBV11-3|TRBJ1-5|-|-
CASSLGGGRSNQPQHF
TGTGCCAGCAGCTTAGGTGGAGGGCGTAGCAATCAGCCCCAGCATTTT
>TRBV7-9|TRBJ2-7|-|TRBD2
CASSRGGLANEQYF
TGTGCCAGCAGCCGGGGCGGACTAGCAAACGAGCAGTACTTC
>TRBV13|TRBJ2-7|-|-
CASSLGPPGAYEQYF
TGTGCCAGCAGCTTAGGCCCCCCAGGGGCCTACGAGCAGTACTTC
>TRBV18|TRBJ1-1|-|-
CASSPPARGEAFF
TGTGCCAGCTCACCCCCGGCACGGGGTGAAGCTTTCTTT
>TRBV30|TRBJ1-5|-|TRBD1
CAYTQGERGQPQHF
TGTGCCTATACACAGGGGGAGAGGGGTCAGCCCCAGCATTTT
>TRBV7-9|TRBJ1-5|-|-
CASSLGTQPQHF
TGTGCCAGCAGCTTAGGGACACAGCCCCAGCATTTT
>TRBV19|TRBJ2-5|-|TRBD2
CASSRRQERGGAQTQYF
TGTGCCAGTAGCCGCCGGCAGGAGCGGGGGGGCGCCCAGACCCAGTACTTC
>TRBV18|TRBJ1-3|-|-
CASSSQWDIGNTIYF
TGTGCCAGCTCATCTCAATGGGACATCGGAAACACCATATATTTT
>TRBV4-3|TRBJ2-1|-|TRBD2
CASSLLVPGGGGIYNEQFF
TGCGCCAGCAGCCTCCTCGTCCCGGGGGGCGGGGGGATTTACAATGAGCAGTTCTTC
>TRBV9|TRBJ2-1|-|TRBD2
CASSVGVSGIYNEQFF
TGTGCCAGCAGCGTAGGGGTTAGCGGGATATACAATGAGCAGTTCTTC
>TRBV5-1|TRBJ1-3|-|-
CASSSGQTGAIYF
TGCGCCAGCAGCTCAGGACAGACTGGGGCCATATATTTT
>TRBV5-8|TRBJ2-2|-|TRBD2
CASSLPGGVANTGELFF
TGTGCCAGCAGCTTGCCGGGGGGGGTCGCGAACACCGGGGAGCTGTTTTTT
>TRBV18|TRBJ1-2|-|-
CATSDGGLEGYTF
TGTGCCACCAGCGACGGGGGATTGGAGGGCTACACCTTC